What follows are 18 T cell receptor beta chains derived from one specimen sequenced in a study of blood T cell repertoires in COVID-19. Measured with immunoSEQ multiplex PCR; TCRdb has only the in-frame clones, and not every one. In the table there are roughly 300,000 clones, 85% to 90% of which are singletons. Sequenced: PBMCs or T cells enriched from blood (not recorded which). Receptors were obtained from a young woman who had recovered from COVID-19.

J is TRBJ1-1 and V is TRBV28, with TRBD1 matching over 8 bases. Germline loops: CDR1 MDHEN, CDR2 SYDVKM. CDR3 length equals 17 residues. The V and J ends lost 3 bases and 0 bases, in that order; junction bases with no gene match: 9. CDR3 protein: CASSFSGQGALNTEAFF. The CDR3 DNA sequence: TGTGCCAGCAGTTTTAGCGGGCAGGGGGCCTTGAACACTGAAGCTTTCTTT.

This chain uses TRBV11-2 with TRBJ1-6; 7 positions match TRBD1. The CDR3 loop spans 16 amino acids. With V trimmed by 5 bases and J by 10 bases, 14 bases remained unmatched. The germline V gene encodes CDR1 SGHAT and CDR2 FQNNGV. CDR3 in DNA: TGTGCCAGCAGCGGCCGGATGGACAGGTTGGACTCACCCCTCCACTTT. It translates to CASSGRMDRLDSPLHF.

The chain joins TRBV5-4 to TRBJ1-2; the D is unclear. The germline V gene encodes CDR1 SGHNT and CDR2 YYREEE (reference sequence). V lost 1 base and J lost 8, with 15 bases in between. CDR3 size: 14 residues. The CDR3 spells CASSLFLAGKGYTF. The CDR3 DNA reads TGTGCCAGCAGCTTGTTCCTGGCCGGGAAAGGCTACACCTTC.

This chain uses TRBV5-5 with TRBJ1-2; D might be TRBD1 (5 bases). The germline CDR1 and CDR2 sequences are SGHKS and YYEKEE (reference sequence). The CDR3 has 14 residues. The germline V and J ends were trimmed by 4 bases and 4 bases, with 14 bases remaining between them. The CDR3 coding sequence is TGTGCCAGCAGCGCGGGACTCCGTGGCTATGGCTACACCTTC. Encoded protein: CASSAGLRGYGYTF. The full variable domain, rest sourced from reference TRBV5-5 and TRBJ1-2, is DAGVTQSPTHLIKTRGQQVTLRCSPISGHKSVSWYQQVLGQGPQFIFQYYEKEERGRGNFPDRFSARQFPNYSSELNVNALLLGDSALYLCASSAGLRGYGYTFGSGTRLTVV.

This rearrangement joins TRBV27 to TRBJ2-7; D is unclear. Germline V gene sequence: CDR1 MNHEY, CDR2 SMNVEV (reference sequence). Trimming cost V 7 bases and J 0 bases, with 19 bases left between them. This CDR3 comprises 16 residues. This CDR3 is CASTPRGQPPSYEQYF. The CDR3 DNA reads TGTGCCAGCACCCCACGAGGCCAGCCGCCCTCCTACGAGCAGTACTTC.

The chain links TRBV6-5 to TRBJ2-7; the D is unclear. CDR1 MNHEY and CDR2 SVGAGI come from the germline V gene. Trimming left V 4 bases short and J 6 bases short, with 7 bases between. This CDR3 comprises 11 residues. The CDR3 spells CASSSVSEQYF. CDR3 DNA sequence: TGTGCCAGCAGTTCGGTCTCCGAGCAGTACTTC.

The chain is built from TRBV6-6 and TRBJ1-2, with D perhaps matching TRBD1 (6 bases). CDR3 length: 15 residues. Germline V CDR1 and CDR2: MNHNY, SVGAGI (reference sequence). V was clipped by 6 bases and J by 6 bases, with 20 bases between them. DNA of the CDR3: TGTGCCAGCAGCGGGGCGGTGCGGGGGGCACATGGCTACACCTTC. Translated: CASSGAVRGAHGYTF.

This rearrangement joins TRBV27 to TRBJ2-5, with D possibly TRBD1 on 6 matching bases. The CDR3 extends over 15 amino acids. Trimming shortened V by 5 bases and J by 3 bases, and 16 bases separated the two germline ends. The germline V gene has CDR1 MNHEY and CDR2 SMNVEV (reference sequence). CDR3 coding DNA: TGTGCCAGCAGTACCATTTTACAGGGTAAAGAGACCCAGTACTTC. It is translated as CASSTILQGKETQYF.

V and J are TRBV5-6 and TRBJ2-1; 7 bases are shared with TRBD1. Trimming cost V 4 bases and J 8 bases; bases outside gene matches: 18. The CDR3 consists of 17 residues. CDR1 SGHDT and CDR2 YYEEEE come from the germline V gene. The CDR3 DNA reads TGTGCCAGCAGCCACTACAGGGGCGAGACCCGTCTCGATGAGCAGTTCTTC. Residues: CASSHYRGETRLDEQFF.

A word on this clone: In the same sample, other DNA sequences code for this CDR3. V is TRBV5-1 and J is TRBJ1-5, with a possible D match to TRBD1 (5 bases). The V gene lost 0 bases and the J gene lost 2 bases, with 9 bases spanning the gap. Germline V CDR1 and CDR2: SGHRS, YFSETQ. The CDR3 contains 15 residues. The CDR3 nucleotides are TGCGCCAGCAGCTTGGAACCGGGGGGCAATCAGCCCCAGCATTTT. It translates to CASSLEPGGNQPQHF.

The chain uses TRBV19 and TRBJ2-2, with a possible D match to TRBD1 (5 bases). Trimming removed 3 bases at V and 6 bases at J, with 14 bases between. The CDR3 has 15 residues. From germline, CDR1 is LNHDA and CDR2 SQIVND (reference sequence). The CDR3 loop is CASSIRPGLPGELFF. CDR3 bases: TGTGCCAGTAGTATCCGGCCAGGGTTACCCGGGGAGCTGTTTTTT. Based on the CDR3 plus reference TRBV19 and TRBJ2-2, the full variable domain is DGGITQSPKYLFRKEGQNVTLSCEQNLNHDAMYWYRQDPGQGLRLIYYSQIVNDFQKGDIAEGYSVSREKKESFPLTVTSAQKNPTAFYLCASSIRPGLPGELFFGEGSRLTVL.

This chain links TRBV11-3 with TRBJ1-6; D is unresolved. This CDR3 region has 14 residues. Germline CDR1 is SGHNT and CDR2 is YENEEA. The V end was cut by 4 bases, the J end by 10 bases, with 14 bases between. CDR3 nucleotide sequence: TGTGCCAGCAGCTCATTGAGGATAAGATCACCCCTCCACTTT. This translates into CASSSLRIRSPLHF.

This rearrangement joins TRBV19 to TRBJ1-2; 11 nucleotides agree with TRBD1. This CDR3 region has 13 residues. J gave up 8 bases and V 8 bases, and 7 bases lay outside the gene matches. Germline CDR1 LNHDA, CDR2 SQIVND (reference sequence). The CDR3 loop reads CASLGGTGGGYTF. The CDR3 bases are TGTGCCAGTCTTGGCGGGACAGGGGGAGGCTACACCTTC.

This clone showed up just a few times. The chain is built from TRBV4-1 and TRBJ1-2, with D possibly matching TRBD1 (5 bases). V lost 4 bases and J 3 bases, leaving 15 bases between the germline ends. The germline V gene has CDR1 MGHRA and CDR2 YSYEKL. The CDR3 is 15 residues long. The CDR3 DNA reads TGCGCCAGCAGCCGATCTACCGAAGGGGACTATGGCTACACCTTC. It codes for CASSRSTEGDYGYTF.

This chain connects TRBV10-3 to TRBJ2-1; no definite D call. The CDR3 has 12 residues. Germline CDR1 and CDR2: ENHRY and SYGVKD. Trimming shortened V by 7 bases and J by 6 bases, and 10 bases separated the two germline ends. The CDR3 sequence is CAINTGSNEQFF. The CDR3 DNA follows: TGTGCCATCAATACGGGTTCCAATGAGCAGTTCTTC.

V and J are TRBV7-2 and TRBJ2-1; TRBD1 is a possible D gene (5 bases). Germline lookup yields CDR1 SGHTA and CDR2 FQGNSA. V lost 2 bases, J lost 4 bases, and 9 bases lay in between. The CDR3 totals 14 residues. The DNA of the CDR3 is TGTGCCAGCAGCTTAAGAAGGGGTTACAATGAGCAGTTCTTC. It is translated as CASSLRRGYNEQFF.

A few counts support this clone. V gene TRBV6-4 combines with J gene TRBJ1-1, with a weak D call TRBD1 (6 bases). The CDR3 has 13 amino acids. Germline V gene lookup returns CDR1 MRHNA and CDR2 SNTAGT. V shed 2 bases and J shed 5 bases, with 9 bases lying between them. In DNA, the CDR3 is TGTGCCAGCAGTGACCAAACAGGGACTGAAGCTTTCTTT. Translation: CASSDQTGTEAFF.

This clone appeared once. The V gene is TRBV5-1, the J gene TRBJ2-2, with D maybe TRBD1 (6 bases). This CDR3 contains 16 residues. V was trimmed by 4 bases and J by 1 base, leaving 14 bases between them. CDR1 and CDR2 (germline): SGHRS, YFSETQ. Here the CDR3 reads CASSVDGTKNTGELFF. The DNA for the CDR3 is TGCGCCAGCAGCGTTGACGGGACAAAGAACACCGGGGAGCTGTTTTTT.